This record looks at one TCR beta chain sequence and its context. The antigen remains unidentified. The data originate from a study of PD-1 blockade in classical Hodgkin lymphoma. Study overall: Once every 2 weeks, patients received intravenous nivolumab at 3 mg/kg. Points from the study as a whole: Partial responders and progressors had significantly lower baseline TCR diversity. A significant rise in TCR diversity was seen by C4D1 for CD4+ cells but not for CD8+ cells.

The germline V and J ends were trimmed by 4 bases and 3 bases, with 10 bases remaining between them. Germline V gene data show CDR1 as SQVTM and CDR2 as ANQGSEA. This CDR3 spans 13 amino acids. Sequencing used immunoSEQ multiplex PCR; TCRdb keeps in-frame clones, though not all of them. The sample lists 5,500 to 7,000 clones, over 65% occurring once. Each of the patients experienced relapse following autologous stem cell transplantation, and their brentuximab vedotin exposure differed. The study recorded best responses of complete response, partial response or progressive disease. The source material was peripheral blood mononuclear cells (PBMCs), sampled before the second cycle of nivolumab. This sequence originates from a human donor with classical Hodgkin lymphoma. The chain employs TRBV29-1 and TRBJ1-3; possibly TRBD1 for D (6 bases). CDR3 residues: CSVVDSGGNTIYF. The CDR3 DNA reads TGCAGCGTTGTGGACAGTGGTGGAAACACCATATATTTT.